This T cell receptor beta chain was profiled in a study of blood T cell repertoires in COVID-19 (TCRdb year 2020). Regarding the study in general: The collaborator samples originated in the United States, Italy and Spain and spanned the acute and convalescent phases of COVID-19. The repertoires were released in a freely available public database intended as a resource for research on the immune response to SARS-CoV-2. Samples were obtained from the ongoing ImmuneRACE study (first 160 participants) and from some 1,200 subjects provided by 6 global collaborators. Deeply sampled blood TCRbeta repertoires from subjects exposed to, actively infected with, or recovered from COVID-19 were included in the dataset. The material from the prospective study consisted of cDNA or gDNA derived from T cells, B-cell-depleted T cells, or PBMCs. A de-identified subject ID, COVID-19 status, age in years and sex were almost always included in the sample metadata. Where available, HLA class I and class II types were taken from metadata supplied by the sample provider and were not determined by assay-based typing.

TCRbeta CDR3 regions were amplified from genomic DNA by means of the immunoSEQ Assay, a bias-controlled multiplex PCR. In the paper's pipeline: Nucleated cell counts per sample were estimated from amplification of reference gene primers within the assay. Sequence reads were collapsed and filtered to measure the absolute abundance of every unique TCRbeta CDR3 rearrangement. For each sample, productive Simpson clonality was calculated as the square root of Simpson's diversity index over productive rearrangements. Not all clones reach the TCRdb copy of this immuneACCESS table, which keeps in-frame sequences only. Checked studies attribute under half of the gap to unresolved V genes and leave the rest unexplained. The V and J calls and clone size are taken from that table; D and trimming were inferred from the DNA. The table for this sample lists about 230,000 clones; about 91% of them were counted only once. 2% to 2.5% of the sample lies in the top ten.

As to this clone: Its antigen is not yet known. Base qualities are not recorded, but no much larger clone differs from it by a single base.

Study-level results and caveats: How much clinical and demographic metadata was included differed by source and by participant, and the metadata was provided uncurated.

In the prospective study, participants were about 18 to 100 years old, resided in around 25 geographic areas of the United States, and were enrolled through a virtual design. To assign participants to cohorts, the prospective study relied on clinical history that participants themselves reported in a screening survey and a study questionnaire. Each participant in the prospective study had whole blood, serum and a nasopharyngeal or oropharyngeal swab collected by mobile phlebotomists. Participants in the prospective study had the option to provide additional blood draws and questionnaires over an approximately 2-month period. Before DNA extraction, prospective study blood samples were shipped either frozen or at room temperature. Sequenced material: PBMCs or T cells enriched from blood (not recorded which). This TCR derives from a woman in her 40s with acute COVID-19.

The sequenced DNA: TGTGCTAGTGGGCAGGGGGTGGCTGAAGCTTTCTTT. This yields the protein CASGQGVAEAFF. The chain links TRBV12-5 with TRBJ1-1, with 7 bases in between that match TRBD1. After removal of 6 bases from V and 6 bases from J, the junction retains 4 bases not matched to a gene. From its cysteine to its phenylalanine, the CDR3 spans 12 amino acids. The read is trimmed to its CDR3 DNA, 36 bases read in frame from base 1. Looking up the germline V gene yields CDR1 LGHNT and CDR2 FRNRAP. Full variable domain (CDR3 extended with the reference TRBV12-5 and TRBJ1-1 proteins): DARVTQTPRHKVTEMGQEVTMRCQPILGHNTVFWYRQTMMQGLELLAYFRNRAPLDDSGMPKDRFSAEMPDATLATLKIQPSEPRDSAVYFCASGQGVAEAFFGQGTRLTVV.